This T cell receptor beta chain was sequenced in a study of technical replicates of blood from several donors. V lost 0 bases and J lost 6, with 8 bases in between. Germline V gives CDR1 LGHNA, CDR2 YNFKEQ. The CDR3 spans 13 residues. TCRdb keeps only in-frame clones here, not all; method: immunoSEQ multiplex PCR. The sample yields about 15,000 clones, approximately 80% seen once. The V call is TRBV4-2, the J call TRBJ1-1; D not certain. Specimen: PBMCs. The source of this sequence is a human donor in good health. CDR3 coding DNA: TGTGCCAGCAGCCAAGAGAGGGCACCTGAAGCTTTCTTT. It translates to CASSQERAPEAFF.